What follows is one T cell receptor (beta chain) and its context. The data stem from a study of blood T cell repertoires in COVID-19. Study overall: Spain, Italy and the United States supplied samples that represented acute and convalescent COVID-19. The cDNA or gDNA used as material had been derived from T cells, B-cell-depleted T cells, or PBMCs.

Authors' methods: Amplification of reference gene primers provided the estimated nucleated cell counts. The data were produced by immunoSEQ multiplex PCR, yet TCRdb's version contains in-frame clones alone and is incomplete. V, J and clone size were drawn from that table, and D and trimming were deduced from the DNA. This sample has roughly 100,000 clones, with about 85% found just once. Followed longitudinally, the Seattle patients had been enrolled during active infection. V was trimmed by 3 bases and J by 0 bases, leaving 14 bases between them. Germline V gene data show CDR1 as MNHNS and CDR2 as SASEGT. The CDR3 covers 16 residues.

This receptor was identified in a woman aged 45-65 years with COVID-19, enrolled during active disease. The chain uses TRBV6-1 and TRBJ1-1, with D perhaps TRBD1 (5 bases). The sample comprised peripheral blood. CDR3 in DNA: TGTGCCAGCAGTGATAGCGCGGGACCCATGAACACTGAAGCTTTCTTT. Its translation is CASSDSAGPMNTEAFF.